Sequencing of this TCR beta chain was carried out in a study of response to subunit inactivated influenza vaccine (dated by TCRdb to the late 2010s). In terms of the full investigation: The study used deep quantitative T cell receptor repertoire profiling to track responses to a trivalent subunit inactivated influenza vaccine. On the study overall, not on this receptor specifically: The authors suggested that each seasonal influenza vaccination may recruit only a limited number of new T cells.

Receptors were amplified or captured by RT-PCR. Sequencing took place on an Illumina HiSeq 2500. TCRdb cleaned the public reads at Q25 with fastp, built clones with MiXCR and kept in-frame beta chains. Merged by CDR3 protein, the rows form single entries marked with the most common genes and DNA. In this sample the table shows 560,000 or so distinct CDR3 sequences, approximately 7.1% of which occur a single time. The top ten clones comprise 13% of the sample. On this clonotype itself: Its antigen is currently not known. No base quality information exists; no much larger clone differs at one position.

Sequencing was performed on PBMCs from blood, taken around 2 years after vaccination. This receptor was taken from a man aged 50 to 69 who received an inactivated influenza vaccine. Donor details come from another sample of the same person, matched by shared clones.

In nucleotides, the sequence is TGTGCCAGCAGCCCCGGGACAGGGGGCGGGAATCAGCCCCAGCATTTT. This sequence encodes CASSPGTGGGNQPQHF. The chain employs TRBV3-1 and TRBJ1-5; 12 of the junction bases match TRBD1. From a lookup of the germline V gene (reference sequence), CDR1 and CDR2 are LGHDT and YNNKEL. The CDR3 runs 16 residues from the cysteine to the phenylalanine. Of all the DNA, just the CDR3 is kept, 48 bases in frame from base 1. Clipping removes 4 bases from V and 4 bases from J, with 5 as the unmatched junction base count.